The clone carrying this TCR beta chain was detected only a few times. The data are from a study of blood T cell repertoires in COVID-19. Study information: T cells, B-cell-depleted T cells, or PBMCs provided the cDNA or gDNA that served as material.

Repertoires were generated with immunoSEQ multiplex PCR, while TCRdb's copy carries only in-frame clones and drops some. The sample yields fewer than 65,000 clones, approximately 79% seen once. Germline CDR1 reads MNHEY; CDR2 reads SVGAGI. V shed 4 bases and J shed 4 bases, with 13 bases lying between them. The CDR3 has 14 amino acids. This sequence joins TRBV6-5 and TRBJ1-2; D not certain. The source of this sequence is a man aged 65 to 79 with acute or convalescent COVID-19. Source material: peripheral blood. CDR3 nucleotides: TGTGCCAGCAGTTCGCCACTTGTTGGCTATGGCTACACCTTC. Translated, it gives CASSSPLVGYGYTF.